This T cell receptor (beta chain) was recorded in a study of T cells after yellow fever vaccination. Study summary: Where fractions had low cell numbers, libraries were prepared from them with the SMART-Seq v4 Ultra Low Input RNA kit.

This clonotype showed up just a few times. The antigen is unknown. Whole-study findings and limits: Researchers cautioned that FACS-sorted repertoires could harbor abundant clonotypes contaminating from the bulk population.

TCRdb redid the calling of the 5' RACE reads with MiXCR, one entry per CDR3 protein. In the table there are hundreds of thousands of distinct CDR3 sequences, around 12% of which are singletons. V was clipped by 3 bases and J by 2 bases; unmatched bases: 7. Germline assignment: CDR1 SGDLS and CDR2 YYNGEE. The CDR3 totals 17 residues. This specimen consisted of CD4+ T cells sorted from PBMCs, obtained 15 days after the yellow fever booster vaccination. The receptor comes from a man between 18 and 29 years old who received the YFV17D yellow fever vaccine. This sequence joins TRBV9 and TRBJ2-1; TRBD2 aligns across 11 bases. The CDR3 DNA reads as TGTGCCAGCAGCGCCGGGACTAGCGGATTTCCCTACAATGAGCAGTTCTTC. This sequence encodes CASSAGTSGFPYNEQFF.